Listed below are T cell receptor beta chains from one sample, sequenced in a study of beta chain features in type 1 diabetes. Profiling relied on immunoSEQ multiplex PCR, and the TCRdb table lists in-frame clones only, not all of them. Of 200,000 to 250,000 clones in the sample, approximately 15% were seen once. The sample comprised naive CD4+ T cells from blood. Receptors were obtained from a man aged 30 to 39 with type 1 diabetes. CDR3s include the opening cysteine and the closing phenylalanine or tryptophan. The order of the fields is CDR3 protein, CDR3 DNA, D gene, V gene, clone size, J gene. The D gene is left open where the match is weak. Rows give clone size only sometimes, using once, few, many, or a class for an expanded clone.

CASSHQGEQTEAFF	TGTGCCAGCAGTCATCAGGGGGAGCAAACTGAAGCTTTCTTT	TRBD1	TRBV6-5	few	TRBJ1-1
CASSRPPGSPSGGGYTF	TGTGCCAGCAGCAGACCTCCCGGGTCCCCTTCGGGAGGTGGCTACACCTTC	NA	TRBV28	few	TRBJ1-2
CAWSVRGDGAFF	TGTGCCTGGAGTGTACGCGGAGACGGCGCTTTCTTT	NA	TRBV30	NA	TRBJ1-1
CASRGTGIETQYF	TGTGCCAGCAGGGGGACAGGGATAGAGACCCAGTACTTC	TRBD1	TRBV2	few	TRBJ2-5
CASSPTGHLAKNIQYF	TGCGCCAGCAGCCCGACGGGACACCTAGCCAAAAACATTCAGTACTTC	NA	TRBV5-1	few	TRBJ2-4
CASSQAPAGRETQYF	TGCGCCAGCAGCCAAGCTCCAGCGGGAAGAGAGACCCAGTACTTC	TRBD2	TRBV4-1	NA	TRBJ2-5
CASTPEVNYGYTF	TGTGCCAGTACCCCGGAGGTTAACTATGGCTACACCTTC	NA	TRBV19	NA	TRBJ1-2
CASSPDRGIAEAFF	TGTGCCAGCTCACCGGACAGGGGTATAGCTGAAGCTTTCTTT	TRBD1	TRBV18	few	TRBJ1-1
CASSLPGYGTDTQYF	TGTGCCAGCAGCTTGCCCGGGTACGGCACAGATACGCAGTATTTT	NA	TRBV5-6	NA	TRBJ2-3
CASSSGTSGGDEQFF	TGCGCCAGCAGCTCCGGGACTAGCGGGGGAGATGAGCAGTTCTTC	TRBD2	TRBV5-1	few	TRBJ2-1
CASSAGTESTSYTF	TGTGCCAGCAGCGCTGGAACGGAGAGCACTAGCTACACCTTC	NA	TRBV9	NA	TRBJ1-2
CASSLEGYNPEQFF	TGTGCCAGCAGCTTAGAGGGGTACAATCCCGAGCAGTTCTTC	NA	TRBV7-9	NA	TRBJ2-1
CASSIGGQSYNSPLHF	TGTGCCAGTAGTATAGGTGGACAGTCCTATAATTCACCCCTCCACTTT	NA	TRBV19	NA	TRBJ1-6
CASSEARVGELFF	TGTGCCAGCAGTGAAGCGAGAGTCGGGGAGCTGTTTTTT	NA	TRBV2	few	TRBJ2-2
CASSRDRGRTEAFF	TGTGCCAGCTCACGGGACAGGGGACGAACTGAAGCTTTCTTT	TRBD1	TRBV18	few	TRBJ1-1
CASSFTGGWETQYF	TGTGCCAGCAGTTTCACAGGGGGCTGGGAGACCCAGTACTTC	TRBD1	TRBV6-5	few	TRBJ2-5